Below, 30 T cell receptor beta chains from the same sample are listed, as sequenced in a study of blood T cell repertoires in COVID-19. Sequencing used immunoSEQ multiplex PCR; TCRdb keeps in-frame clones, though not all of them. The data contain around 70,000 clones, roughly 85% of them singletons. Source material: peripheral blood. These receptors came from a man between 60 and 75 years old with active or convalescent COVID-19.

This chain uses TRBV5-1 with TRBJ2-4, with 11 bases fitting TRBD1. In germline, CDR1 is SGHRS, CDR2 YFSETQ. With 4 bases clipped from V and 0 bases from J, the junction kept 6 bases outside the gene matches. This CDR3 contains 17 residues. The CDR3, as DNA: TGCGCCAGCAGCCCCCGGGACAGGGGGTTAGCCAAAAACATTCAGTACTTC. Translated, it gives CASSPRDRGLAKNIQYF.

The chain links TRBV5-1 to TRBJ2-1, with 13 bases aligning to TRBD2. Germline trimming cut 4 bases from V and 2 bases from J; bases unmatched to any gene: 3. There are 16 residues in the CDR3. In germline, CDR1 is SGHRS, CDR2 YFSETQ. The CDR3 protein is CASSIGLAGAYNEQFF. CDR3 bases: TGCGCCAGCAGCATTGGACTAGCGGGGGCCTACAATGAGCAGTTCTTC.

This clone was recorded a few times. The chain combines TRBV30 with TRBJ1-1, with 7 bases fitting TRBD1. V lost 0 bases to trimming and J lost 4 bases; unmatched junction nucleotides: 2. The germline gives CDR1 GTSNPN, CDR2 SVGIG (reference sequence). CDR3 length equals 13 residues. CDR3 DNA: TGTGCCTGGAGTGTACAGGGGATCACTGAAGCTTTCTTT. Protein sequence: CAWSVQGITEAFF. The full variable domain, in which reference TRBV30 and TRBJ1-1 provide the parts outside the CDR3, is SQTIHQWPATLVQPVGSPLSLECTVEGTSNPNLYWYRQAAGRGLQLLFYSVGIGQISSEVPQNLSASRPQDRQFILSSKKLLLSDSGFYLCAWSVQGITEAFFGQGTRLTVV.

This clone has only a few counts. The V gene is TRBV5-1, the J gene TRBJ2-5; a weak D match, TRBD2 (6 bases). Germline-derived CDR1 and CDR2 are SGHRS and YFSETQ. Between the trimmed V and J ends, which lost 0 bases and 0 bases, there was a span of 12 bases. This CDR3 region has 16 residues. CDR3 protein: CASSLAGLAYQETQYF. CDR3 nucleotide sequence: TGCGCCAGCAGCTTGGCCGGCCTAGCGTACCAAGAGACCCAGTACTTC.

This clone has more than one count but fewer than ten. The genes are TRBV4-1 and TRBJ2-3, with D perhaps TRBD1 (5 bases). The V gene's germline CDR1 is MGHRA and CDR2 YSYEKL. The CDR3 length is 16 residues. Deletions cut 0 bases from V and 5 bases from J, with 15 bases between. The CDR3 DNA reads TGCGCCAGCAGCCAAGAATGGGGCAGGGAAGGAGATACGCAGTATTTT. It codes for CASSQEWGREGDTQYF.

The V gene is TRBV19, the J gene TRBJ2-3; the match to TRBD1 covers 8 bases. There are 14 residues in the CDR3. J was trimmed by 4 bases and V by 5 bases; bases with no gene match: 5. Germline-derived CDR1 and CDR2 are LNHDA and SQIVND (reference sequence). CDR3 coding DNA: TGTGCCAGTAGTCCTCAGGGGGCCGCAGATACGCAGTATTTT. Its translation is CASSPQGAADTQYF.

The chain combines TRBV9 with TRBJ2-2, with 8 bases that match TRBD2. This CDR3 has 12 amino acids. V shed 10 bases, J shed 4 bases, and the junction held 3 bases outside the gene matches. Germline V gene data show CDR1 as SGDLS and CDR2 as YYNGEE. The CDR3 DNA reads TGTGCCCCCGGGGGGGCCACCGGGGAGCTGTTTTTT. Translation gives CAPGGATGELFF.

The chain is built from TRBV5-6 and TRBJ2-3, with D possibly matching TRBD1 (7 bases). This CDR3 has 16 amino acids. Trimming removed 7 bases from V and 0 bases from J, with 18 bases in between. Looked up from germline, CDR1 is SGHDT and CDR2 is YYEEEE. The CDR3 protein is CASGIFQGGSTDTQYF. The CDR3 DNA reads TGTGCCAGCGGCATTTTCCAGGGGGGAAGCACAGATACGCAGTATTTT.

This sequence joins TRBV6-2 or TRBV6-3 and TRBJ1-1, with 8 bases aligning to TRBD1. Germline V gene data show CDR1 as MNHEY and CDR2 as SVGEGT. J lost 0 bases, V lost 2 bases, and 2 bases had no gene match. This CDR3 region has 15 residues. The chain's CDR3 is CASSYQGALNTEAFF. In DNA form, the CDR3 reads TGTGCCAGCAGTTACCAGGGGGCTTTGAACACTGAAGCTTTCTTT.

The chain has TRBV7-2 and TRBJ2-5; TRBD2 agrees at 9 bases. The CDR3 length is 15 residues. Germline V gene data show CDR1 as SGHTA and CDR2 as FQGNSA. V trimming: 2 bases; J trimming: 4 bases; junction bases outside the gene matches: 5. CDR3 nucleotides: TGTGCCAGCAGCTTACAAGCGGGGGGAGCAGAGACCCAGTACTTC. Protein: CASSLQAGGAETQYF.

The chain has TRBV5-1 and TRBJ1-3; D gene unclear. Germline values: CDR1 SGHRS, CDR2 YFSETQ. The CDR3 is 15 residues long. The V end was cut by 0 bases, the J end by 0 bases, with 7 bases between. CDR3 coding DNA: TGCGCCAGCAGCTTGGTAGAGGGCTCTGGAAACACCATATATTTT. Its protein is CASSLVEGSGNTIYF.

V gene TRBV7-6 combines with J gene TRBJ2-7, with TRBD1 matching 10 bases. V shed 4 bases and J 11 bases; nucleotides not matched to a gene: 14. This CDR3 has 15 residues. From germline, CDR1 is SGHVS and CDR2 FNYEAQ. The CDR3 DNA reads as TGTGCCAGCAGCTCTTCCGGGACAGGGGTTCGAGTGAAGTACTTC. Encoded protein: CASSSSGTGVRVKYF.

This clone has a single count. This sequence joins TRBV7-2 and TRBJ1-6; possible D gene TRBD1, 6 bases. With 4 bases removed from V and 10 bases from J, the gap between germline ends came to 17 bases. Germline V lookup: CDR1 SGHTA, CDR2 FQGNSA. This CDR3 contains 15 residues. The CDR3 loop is CASSSSGTRSSPLHF. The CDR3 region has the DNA TGTGCCAGCAGCTCCTCCGGGACAAGATCCTCACCCCTCCACTTT.

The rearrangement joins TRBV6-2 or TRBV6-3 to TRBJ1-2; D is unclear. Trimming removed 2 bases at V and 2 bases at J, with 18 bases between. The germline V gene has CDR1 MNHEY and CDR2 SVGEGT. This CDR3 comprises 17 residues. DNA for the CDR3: TGTGCCAGCAGTTACGCGCTTACTATAACAATCAACTATGGCTACACCTTC. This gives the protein CASSYALTITINYGYTF.

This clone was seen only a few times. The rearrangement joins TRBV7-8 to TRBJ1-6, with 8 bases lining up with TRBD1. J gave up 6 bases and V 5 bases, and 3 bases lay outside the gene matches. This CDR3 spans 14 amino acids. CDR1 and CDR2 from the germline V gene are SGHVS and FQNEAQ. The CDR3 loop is CASSRQGSNSPLHF. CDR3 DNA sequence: TGTGCCAGCAGCCGACAGGGGTCTAATTCACCCCTCCACTTT.

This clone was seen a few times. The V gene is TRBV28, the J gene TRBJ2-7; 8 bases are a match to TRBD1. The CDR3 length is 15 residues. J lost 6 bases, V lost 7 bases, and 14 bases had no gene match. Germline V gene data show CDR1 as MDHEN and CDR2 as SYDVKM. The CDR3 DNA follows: TGTGCCAGCACCCAGTATCTCCGACAGGGGAGCGAGCAGTACTTC. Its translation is CASTQYLRQGSEQYF.

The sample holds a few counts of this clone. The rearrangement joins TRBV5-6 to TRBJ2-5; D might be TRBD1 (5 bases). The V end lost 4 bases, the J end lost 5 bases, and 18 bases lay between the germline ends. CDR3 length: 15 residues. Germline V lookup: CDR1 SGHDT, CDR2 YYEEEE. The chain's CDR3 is CASSPRQGGWETQYF. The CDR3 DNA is TGTGCCAGCAGCCCGAGGCAGGGCGGATGGGAGACCCAGTACTTC.

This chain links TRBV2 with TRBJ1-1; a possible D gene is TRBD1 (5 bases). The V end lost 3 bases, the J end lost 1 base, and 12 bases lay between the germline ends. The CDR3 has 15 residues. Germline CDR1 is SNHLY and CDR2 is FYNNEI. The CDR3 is CASSELTVQNTEAFF. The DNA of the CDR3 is TGTGCCAGCAGTGAGTTGACAGTCCAGAACACTGAAGCTTTCTTT.

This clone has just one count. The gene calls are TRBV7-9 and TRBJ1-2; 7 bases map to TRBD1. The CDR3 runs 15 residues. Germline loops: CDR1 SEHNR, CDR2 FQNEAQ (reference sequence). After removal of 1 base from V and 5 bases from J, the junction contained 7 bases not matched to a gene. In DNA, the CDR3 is TGTGCCAGCAGCTTAGGACAGGGAATAGGATATGGCTACACCTTC. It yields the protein CASSLGQGIGYGYTF.

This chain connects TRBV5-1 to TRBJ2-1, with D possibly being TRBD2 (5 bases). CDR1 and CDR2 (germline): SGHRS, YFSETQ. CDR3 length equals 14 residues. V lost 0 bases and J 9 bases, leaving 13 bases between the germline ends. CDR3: CASSLALIGVEQFF. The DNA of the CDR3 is TGCGCCAGCAGCTTGGCCCTAATCGGGGTTGAGCAGTTCTTC.

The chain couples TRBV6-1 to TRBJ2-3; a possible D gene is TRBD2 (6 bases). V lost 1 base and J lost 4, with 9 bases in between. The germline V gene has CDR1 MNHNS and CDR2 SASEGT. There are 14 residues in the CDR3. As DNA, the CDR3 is TGTGCCAGCAGTGAAGGGGTAGCGGCAGATACGCAGTATTTT. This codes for CASSEGVAADTQYF.

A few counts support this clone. The CDR3 coding sequence is TGTGCCAGCGGGTCGGGAACTAATGAAAAACTGTTTTTT. Its translation is CASGSGTNEKLFF. This chain links TRBV6-5 with TRBJ1-4, with no clear D. Germline lookup yields CDR1 MNHEY and CDR2 SVGAGI. The ends were cut back, 8 bases at V and 1 base at J, with 8 bases in the middle. The CDR3 has 13 residues.

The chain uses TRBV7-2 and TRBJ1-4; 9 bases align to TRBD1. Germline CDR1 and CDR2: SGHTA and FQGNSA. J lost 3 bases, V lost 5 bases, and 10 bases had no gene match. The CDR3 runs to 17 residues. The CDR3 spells CASSPWTGVIANEKLFF. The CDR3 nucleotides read TGTGCCAGCAGCCCCTGGACAGGGGTAATTGCTAATGAAAAACTGTTTTTT.

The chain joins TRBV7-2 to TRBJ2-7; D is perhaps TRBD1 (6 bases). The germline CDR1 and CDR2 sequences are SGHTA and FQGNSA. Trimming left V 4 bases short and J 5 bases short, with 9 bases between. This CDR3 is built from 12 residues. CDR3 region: CASSSRGNEQYF. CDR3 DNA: TGTGCCAGCAGCTCCAGGGGAAACGAGCAGTACTTC.

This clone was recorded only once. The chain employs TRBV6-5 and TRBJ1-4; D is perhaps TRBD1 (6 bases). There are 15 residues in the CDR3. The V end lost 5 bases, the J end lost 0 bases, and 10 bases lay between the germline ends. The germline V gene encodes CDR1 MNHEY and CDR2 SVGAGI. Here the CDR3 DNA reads TGTGCCAGCAGTCAGACAGGAGCAACTAATGAAAAACTGTTTTTT. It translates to CASSQTGATNEKLFF.

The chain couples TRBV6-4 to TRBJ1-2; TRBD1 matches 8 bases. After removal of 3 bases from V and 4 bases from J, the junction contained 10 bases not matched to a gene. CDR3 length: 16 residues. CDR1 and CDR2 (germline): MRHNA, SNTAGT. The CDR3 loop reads CASSERSDRELYGYTF. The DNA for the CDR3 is TGTGCCAGCAGTGAAAGATCGGACAGGGAACTCTATGGCTACACCTTC.

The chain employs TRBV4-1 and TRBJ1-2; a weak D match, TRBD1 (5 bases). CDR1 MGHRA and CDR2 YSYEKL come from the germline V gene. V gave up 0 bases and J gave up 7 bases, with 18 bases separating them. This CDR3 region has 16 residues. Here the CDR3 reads CASSQEIGRAPFGYTF. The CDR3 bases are TGCGCCAGCAGCCAAGAGATTGGCAGGGCGCCTTTTGGCTACACCTTC.

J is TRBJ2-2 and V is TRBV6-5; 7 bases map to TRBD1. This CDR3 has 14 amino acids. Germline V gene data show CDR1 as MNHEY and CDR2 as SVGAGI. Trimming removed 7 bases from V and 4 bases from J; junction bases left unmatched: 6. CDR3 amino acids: CASIRPGGTGELFF. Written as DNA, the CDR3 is TGTGCCAGCATACGACCAGGGGGCACCGGGGAGCTGTTTTTT.

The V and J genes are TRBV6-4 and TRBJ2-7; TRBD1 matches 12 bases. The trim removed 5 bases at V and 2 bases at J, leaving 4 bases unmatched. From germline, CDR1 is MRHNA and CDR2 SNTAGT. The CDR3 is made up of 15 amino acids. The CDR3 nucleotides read TGTGCCAGCAGTTACCGGGACAGGGGGCCCTACGAGCAGTACTTC. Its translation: CASSYRDRGPYEQYF.

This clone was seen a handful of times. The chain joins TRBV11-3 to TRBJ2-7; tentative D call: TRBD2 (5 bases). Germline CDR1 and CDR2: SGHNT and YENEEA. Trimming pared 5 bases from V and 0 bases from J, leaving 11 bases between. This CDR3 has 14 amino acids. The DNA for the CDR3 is TGTGCCAGCAGCCCCGCGACTAACTCCTACGAGCAGTACTTC. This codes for CASSPATNSYEQYF.